Below, one T cell receptor beta chain is given with its context. Trimming cost V 5 bases and J 0 bases, with 17 bases left between them. Germline V gene sequence: CDR1 SNHLY, CDR2 FYNNEI. The CDR3 runs to 17 residues. The sample is drawn from a study of T cell changes during pregnancy in multiple sclerosis. Sequenced by immunoSEQ multiplex PCR; TCRdb stores in-frame clones only, minus some. Here the sample spans around 59,000 clones, 85% to 95% being singletons. Sequenced here: peripheral blood, sampled in the first trimester of pregnancy. This receptor was obtained from a female donor with multiple sclerosis, enrolled in a pregnancy study. The chain recombines TRBV2 with TRBJ2-4; D possibly corresponds to TRBD2 (5 bases). The CDR3 protein is CASSPTVRDLAKNIQYF. The CDR3 bases are TGTGCCAGCAGTCCCACGGTCCGGGATCTAGCCAAAAACATTCAGTACTTC.